This TCR beta chain emerged from a study of PD-1 blockade in classical Hodgkin lymphoma (TCRdb year 2020). With regard to the full study: Nivolumab dosing was 3 mg/kg intravenously every 2 weeks, continuing until either disease progression or unacceptable toxicity. The study used TCR beta sequencing and CyTOF to define a peripheral blood immune signature of response to PD-1 blockade in classical Hodgkin lymphoma. The paper as a whole reports these results and caveats: Among trial patients, those achieving complete response had baseline diversity similar to that of newly diagnosed patients, while diversity was significantly lower in partial responders and progressors. Baseline TCR diversity was reported to be lower in newly diagnosed patients than in healthy donors, and even lower in relapsed/refractory patients. Diversity was lower in patients who began nivolumab less than 1 year after ASCT, so these patients were left out of later analyses to avoid confounding by immune reconstitution. The study covered only a single clinical trial cohort, and the causes of the repertoire differences, possibly disease activity or prior therapy, were still not defined. A significant rise by C4D1 was seen in CD4+ but not CD8+ TCR diversity (p=0.0027 vs p=0.16), with the rise being most apparent in complete responders (p=0.02).

A remark on this clone: Its antigen specificity is not known. No much larger clonotype is one base removed from it; base qualities were not supplied.

The Qiagen DNeasy kit was used to extract genomic DNA from unsorted PBMCs and from the negatively selected CD4+ and CD8+ fractions. Amplification of TCR beta CDR3 regions was done by immunoSEQ multiplex PCR with primers that anneal to V and J segments. A synthetic immune receptor repertoire was used to minimize amplification bias, and any residual bias was removed computationally once sequencing was done. On the authors' methods: Repertoire diversity was quantified as the Shannon entropy index using custom Python scripts. Unsorted, CD4+ and CD8+ repertoires were analyzed separately, except for combined analyses in which CD4+ and CD8+ sequences were merged in silico. Clonal expansion was defined as at least a 2-fold frequency increase after treatment relative to C1D1, with a pseudocount of 0.5 for undetected baseline clones. Singleton clones were defined as clones with 0 or 1 copy at C1D1, and non-singleton clones were defined as clones with 2 or more copies. Clones expanded in unsorted samples were labelled as CD4+, CD8+ or unknown by matching protein sequences in sorted samples from the same patient. Diversity changes from C1D1 to C4D1 were tested in paired samples using Wilcoxon tests. Held by TCRdb, this immuneACCESS table contains in-frame sequences only and omits some clones. Under half of the omission traces to an unresolved V gene where checked; the cause of the rest is unknown. V, J and clone size were drawn from that table, and D and trimming were deduced from the DNA. In this sample the table shows more than 40,000 clones, roughly 70% of which occur a single time. Of the sample, 20% to 25% is held by the ten largest clones.

Explained via the paper, the time point label denotes: cycle 1 day 1 (C1D1), immediately before nivolumab initiation. All trial patients had relapsed after autologous stem cell transplantation, with cohorts A, B and C differing in prior brentuximab vedotin exposure. The trial cohort was composed of approximately 60 patients with relapsed/refractory classical Hodgkin lymphoma, for whom complete response, partial response or progressive disease was recorded as best overall response. In the multi-cohort phase II CheckMate 205 trial, trial patients received single-agent nivolumab. An independent review committee assessed best overall response by applying the 2007 International Working Group response criteria. Trial PBMCs were collected immediately before nivolumab initiation (C1D1) and during therapy at cycle 2 day 1 and cycle 4 day 1. Peripheral blood was collected in 8 mL Vacutainer Cell Preparation Tubes, from which PBMCs were isolated by centrifugation and then cryopreserved.

The receptor was derived from a human donor with classical Hodgkin lymphoma. The sample here was peripheral blood mononuclear cells (PBMCs), taken at baseline.

CDR3 loop: CASSPRSGPEQYF. The nucleotides read TGTGCCAGCAGTCCCAGATCCGGACCAGAGCAGTACTTC. The chain employs TRBV27 and TRBJ2-7; the D segment cannot be called with confidence. Relative to germline, V is 5 bases shorter and J is 7 bases shorter, with 15 bases between their ends. From its cysteine to its phenylalanine, the CDR3 spans 13 amino acids. The sequence is cut down to CDR3 DNA, 39 bases in frame from base 1. Taken from the germline V gene (reference sequence), the CDR1 and CDR2 loops are MNHEY and SMNVEV.